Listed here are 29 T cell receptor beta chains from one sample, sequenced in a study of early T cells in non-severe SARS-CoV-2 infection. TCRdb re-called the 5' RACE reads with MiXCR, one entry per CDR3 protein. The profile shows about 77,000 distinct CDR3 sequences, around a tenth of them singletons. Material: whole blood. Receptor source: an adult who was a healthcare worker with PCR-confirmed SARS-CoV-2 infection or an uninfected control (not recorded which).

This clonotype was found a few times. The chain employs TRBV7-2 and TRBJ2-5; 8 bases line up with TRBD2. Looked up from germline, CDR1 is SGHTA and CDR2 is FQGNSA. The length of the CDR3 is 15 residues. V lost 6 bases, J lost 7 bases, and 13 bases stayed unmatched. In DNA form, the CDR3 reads TGTGCCAGCAGAGGCGGCCGGGAGGGCGGGGGGACCCAGTACTTC. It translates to CASRGGREGGGTQYF.

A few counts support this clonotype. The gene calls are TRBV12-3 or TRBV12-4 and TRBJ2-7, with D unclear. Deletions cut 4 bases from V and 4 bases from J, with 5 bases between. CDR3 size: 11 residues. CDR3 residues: CASSSRYEQYF. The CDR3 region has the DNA TGTGCCAGCAGTTCCCGGTACGAGCAGTACTTC.

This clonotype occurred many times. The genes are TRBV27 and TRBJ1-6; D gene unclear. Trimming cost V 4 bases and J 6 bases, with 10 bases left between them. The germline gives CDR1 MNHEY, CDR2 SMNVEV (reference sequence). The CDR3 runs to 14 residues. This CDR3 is CASSSIGLNSPLHF. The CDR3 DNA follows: TGTGCCAGCAGTTCCATAGGGCTTAATTCACCCCTCCACTTT.

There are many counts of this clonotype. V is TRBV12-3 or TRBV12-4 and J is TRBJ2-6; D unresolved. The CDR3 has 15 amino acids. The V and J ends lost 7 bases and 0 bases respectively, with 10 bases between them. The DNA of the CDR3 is TGTGCCAGCACCTTCGGGCTCTCTGGGGCCAACGTCCTGACTTTC. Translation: CASTFGLSGANVLTF.

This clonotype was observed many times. CDR3 coding DNA: TGTGCCAGCAGCTTAGCTAGGACAGGGAACGAGCAGTACTTC. It is translated as CASSLARTGNEQYF. The chain has TRBV7-8 and TRBJ2-7; 8 bases fit TRBD1. Germline V gene lookup returns CDR1 SGHVS and CDR2 FQNEAQ. The V and J ends lost 0 bases and 5 bases, in that order; junction bases with no gene match: 3. The CDR3 covers 14 residues.

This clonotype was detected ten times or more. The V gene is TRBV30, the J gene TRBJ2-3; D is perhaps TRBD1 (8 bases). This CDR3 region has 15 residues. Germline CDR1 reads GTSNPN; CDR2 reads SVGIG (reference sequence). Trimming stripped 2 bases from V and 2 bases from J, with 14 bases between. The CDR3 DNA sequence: TGTGCCTGGAGTAGCGGGACAGGAATCACAGATACGCAGTATTTT. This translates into CAWSSGTGITDTQYF.

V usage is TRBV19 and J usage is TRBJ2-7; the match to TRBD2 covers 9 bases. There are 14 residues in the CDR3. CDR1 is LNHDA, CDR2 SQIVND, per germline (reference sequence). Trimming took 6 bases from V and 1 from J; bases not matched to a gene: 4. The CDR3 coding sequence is TGTGCCAGTAGGGCTAGCGGGATATCCTACGAGCAGTACTTC. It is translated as CASRASGISYEQYF.

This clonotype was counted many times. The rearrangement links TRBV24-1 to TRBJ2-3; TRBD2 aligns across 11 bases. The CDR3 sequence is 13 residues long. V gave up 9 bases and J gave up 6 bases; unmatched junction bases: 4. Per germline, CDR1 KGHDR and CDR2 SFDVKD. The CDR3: CATAPSGRDTQYF. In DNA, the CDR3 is TGTGCCACCGCCCCTAGCGGGAGGGATACGCAGTATTTT.

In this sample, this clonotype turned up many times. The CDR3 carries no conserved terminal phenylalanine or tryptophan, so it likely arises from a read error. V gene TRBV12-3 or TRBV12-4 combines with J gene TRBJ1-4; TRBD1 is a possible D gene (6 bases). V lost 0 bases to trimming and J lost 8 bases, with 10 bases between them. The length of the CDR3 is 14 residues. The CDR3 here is CASSLARGYEKLFS. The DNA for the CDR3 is TGTGCCAGCAGTTTAGCCAGGGGCTACGAAAAACTGTTTTCT.

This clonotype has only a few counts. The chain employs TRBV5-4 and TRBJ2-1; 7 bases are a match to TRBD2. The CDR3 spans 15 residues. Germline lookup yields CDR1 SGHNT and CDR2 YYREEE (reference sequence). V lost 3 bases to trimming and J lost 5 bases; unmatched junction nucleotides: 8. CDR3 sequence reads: CASSWGRAGNNEQFF. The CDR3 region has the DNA TGTGCCAGCAGCTGGGGGAGAGCGGGGAACAATGAGCAGTTCTTC.

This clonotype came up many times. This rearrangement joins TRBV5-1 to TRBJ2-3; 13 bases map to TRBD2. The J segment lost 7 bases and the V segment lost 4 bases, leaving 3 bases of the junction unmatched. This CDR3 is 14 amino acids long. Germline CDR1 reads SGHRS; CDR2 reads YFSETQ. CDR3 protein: CASSPGLAGNTQYF. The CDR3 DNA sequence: TGCGCCAGCAGCCCGGGACTAGCGGGAAATACGCAGTATTTT.

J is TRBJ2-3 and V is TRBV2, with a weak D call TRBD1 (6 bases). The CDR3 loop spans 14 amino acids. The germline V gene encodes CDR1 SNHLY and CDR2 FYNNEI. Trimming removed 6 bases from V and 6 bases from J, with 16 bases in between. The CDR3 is CASSSQGSRDTQYF. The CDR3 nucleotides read TGTGCCAGCAGCTCCCAGGGGTCCAGGGATACGCAGTATTTT. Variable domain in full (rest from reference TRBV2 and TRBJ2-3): EPEVTQTPSHQVTQMGQEVILRCVPISNHLYFYWYRQILGQKVEFLVSFYNNEISEKSEIFDDQFSVERPDGSNFTLKIRSTKLEDSAMYFCASSSQGSRDTQYFGPGTRLTVL.

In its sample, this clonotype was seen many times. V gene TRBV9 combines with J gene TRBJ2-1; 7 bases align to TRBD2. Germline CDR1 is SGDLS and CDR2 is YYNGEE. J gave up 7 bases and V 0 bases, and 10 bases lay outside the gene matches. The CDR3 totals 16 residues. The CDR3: CASSVGLAGVGNEQFF. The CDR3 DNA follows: TGTGCCAGCAGCGTAGGGTTGGCGGGAGTGGGGAATGAGCAGTTCTTC.

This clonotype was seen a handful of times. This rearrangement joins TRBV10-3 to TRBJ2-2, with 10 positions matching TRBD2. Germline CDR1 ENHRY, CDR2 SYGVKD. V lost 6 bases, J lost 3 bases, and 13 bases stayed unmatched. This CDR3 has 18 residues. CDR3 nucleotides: TGTGCCATCAGCGCGACCGGGACTAGCGCGACATACACCGGGGAGCTGTTTTTT. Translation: CAISATGTSATYTGELFF.

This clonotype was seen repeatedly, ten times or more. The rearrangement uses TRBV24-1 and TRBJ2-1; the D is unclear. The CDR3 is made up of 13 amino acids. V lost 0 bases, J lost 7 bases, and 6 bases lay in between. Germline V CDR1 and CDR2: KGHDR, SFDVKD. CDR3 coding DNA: TGTGCCACCAGTGATTTGAAGCGTAATGAGCAGTTCTTC. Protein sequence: CATSDLKRNEQFF.

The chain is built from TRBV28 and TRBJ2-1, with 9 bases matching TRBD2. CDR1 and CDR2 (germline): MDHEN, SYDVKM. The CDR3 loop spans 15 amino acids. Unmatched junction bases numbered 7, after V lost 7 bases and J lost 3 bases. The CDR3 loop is CASISPSGNYNEQFF. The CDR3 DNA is TGTGCCAGCATTTCACCTAGCGGGAACTACAATGAGCAGTTCTTC.

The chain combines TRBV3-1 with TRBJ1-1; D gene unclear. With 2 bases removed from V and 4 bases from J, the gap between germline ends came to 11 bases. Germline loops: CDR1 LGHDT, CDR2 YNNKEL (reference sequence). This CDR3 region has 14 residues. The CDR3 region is CASSQLGSFTEAFF. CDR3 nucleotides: TGTGCCAGCAGCCAATTGGGTTCCTTCACTGAAGCTTTCTTT. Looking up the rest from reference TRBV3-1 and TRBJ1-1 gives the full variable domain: DTAVSQTPKYLVTQMGNDKSIKCEQNLGHDTMYWYKQDSKKFLKIMFSYNNKELIINETVPNRFSPKSPDKAHLNLHINSLELGDSAVYFCASSQLGSFTEAFFGQGTRLTVV.

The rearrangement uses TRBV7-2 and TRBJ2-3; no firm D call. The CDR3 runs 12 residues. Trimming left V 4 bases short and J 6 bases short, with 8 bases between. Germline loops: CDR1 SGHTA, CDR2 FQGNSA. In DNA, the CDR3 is TGTGCCAGCAGCTCAATAGTGGATACGCAGTATTTT. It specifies CASSSIVDTQYF.

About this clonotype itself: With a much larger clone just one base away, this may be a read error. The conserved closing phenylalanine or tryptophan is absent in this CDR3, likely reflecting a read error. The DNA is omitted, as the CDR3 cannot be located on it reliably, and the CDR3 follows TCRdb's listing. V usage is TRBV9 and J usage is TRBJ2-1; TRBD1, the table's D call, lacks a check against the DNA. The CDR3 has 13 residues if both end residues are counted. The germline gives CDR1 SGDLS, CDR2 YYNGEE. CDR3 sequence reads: CASSATGWSTEFS.

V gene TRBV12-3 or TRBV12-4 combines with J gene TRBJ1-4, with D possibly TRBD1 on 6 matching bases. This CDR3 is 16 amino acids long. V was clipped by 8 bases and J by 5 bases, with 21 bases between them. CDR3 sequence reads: CASQGPRSRANEKLFF. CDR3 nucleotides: TGTGCCAGCCAGGGGCCCCGTTCAAGGGCGAATGAAAAACTGTTTTTT.

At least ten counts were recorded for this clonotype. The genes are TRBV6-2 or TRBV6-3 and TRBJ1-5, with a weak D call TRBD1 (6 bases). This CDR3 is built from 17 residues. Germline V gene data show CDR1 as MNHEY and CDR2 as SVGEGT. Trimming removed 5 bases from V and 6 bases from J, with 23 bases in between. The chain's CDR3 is CASSLGAGRYGSQPQHF. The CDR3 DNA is TGTGCCAGCAGTCTGGGGGCGGGAAGATACGGAAGTCAGCCCCAGCATTTT.

The CDR3 DNA follows: TGCGCCAGCAGCCAAGACTGGCTGGAGGACCTGAACACTGAAGCTTTCTTT. Translated, it gives CASSQDWLEDLNTEAFF. This chain connects TRBV4-1 to TRBJ1-1; D is ambiguous. The CDR3 length is 17 residues. The V end was cut by 0 bases, the J end by 0 bases, with 14 bases between. Germline V gene data show CDR1 as MGHRA and CDR2 as YSYEKL.

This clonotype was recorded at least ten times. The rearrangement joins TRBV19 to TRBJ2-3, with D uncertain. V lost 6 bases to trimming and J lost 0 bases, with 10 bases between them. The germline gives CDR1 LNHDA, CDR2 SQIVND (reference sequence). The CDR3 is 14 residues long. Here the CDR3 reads CASSDETSTDTQYF. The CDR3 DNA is TGTGCCAGTAGCGACGAGACTAGCACAGATACGCAGTATTTT.

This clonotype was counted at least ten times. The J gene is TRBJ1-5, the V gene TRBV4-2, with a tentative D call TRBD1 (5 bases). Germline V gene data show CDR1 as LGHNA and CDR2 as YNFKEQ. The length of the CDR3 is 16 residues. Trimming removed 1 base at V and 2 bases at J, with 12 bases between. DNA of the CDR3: TGTGCCAGCAGCCAAGGGCAGGGAGGTGGCAATCAGCCCCAGCATTTT. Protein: CASSQGQGGGNQPQHF.

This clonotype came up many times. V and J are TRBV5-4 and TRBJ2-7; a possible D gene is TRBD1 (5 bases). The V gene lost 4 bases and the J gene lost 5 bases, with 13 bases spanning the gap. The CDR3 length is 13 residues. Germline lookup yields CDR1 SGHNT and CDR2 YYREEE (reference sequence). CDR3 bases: TGTGCCAGCAGCCGAGCTGGCAGGGACGAGCAGTACTTC. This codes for CASSRAGRDEQYF.

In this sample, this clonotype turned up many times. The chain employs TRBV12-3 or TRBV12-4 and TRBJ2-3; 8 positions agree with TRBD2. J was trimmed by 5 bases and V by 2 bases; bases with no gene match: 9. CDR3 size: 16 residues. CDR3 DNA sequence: TGTGCCAGCAGTTTAAATGGAGCGGGAGAGCAAGATACGCAGTATTTT. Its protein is CASSLNGAGEQDTQYF.

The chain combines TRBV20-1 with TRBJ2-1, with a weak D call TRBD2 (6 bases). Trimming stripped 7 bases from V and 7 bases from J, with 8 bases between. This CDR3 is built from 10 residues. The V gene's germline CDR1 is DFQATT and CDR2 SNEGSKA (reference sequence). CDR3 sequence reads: CSVGRNEQFF. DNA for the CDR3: TGCAGTGTCGGGAGAAATGAGCAGTTCTTC.

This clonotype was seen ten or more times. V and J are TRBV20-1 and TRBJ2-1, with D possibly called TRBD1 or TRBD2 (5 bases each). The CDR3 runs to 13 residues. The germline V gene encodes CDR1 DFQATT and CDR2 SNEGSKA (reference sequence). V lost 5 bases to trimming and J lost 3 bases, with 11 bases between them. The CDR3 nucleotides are TGCAGTGCTCTGCGAGGGGTCTACAATGAGCAGTTCTTC. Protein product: CSALRGVYNEQFF.

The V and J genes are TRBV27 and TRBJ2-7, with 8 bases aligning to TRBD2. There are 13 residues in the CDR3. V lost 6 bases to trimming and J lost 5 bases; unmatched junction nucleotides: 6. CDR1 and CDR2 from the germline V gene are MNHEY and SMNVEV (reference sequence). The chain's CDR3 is CASSRGGANEQYF. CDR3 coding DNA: TGTGCCAGCAGCCGGGGGGGAGCTAACGAGCAGTACTTC.